The 2 T cell receptor beta chains in this list originate from one sample, sequenced in a study of cytomegalovirus exposure and HLA in healthy donors. The study ran its PCR with 60 Vbeta and 13 Jbeta primers. Using immunoSEQ multiplex PCR, the repertoire was profiled, and TCRdb retains in-frame clones only, with some absent. The data show 200,000 or so clones, over 60% seen once. The sample taken for sequencing was PBMCs. These receptors were taken from a man younger than 30 in good health and CMV-seronegative.

This chain connects TRBV11-1 to TRBJ1-1; 9 bases match TRBD1. V was clipped by 3 bases and J by 3 bases; unmatched bases: 5. The germline gives CDR1 SGHAT, CDR2 FQDESV (reference sequence). The CDR3 is 15 residues long. CDR3 in amino acids: CASSFIDRGDTEAFF. The CDR3 bases are TGTGCCAGCAGCTTTATCGACAGGGGGGACACTGAAGCTTTCTTT.

V is TRBV30 and J is TRBJ2-7, with D maybe TRBD2 (6 bases). CDR3 length: 15 amino acids. V was shortened by 0 bases and J by 1 base, with 13 bases between the two germline ends. CDR1 is GTSNPN and CDR2 is SVGIG in the germline V gene (reference sequence). This CDR3 reads CAWSVKAGRSYEQYF. CDR3 in DNA: TGTGCCTGGAGTGTAAAGGCGGGAAGATCCTACGAGCAGTACTTC.